The 8 T cell receptor beta chains given below trace back to one sample, sequenced in a study of cytomegalovirus exposure and HLA in healthy donors. The primer mix had 60 Vbeta and 13 Jbeta primers. The repertoire was sequenced with immunoSEQ multiplex PCR; TCRdb's copy has only in-frame clones and lacks some. The top ten hold over 0.3% of the sample, which has around 270,000 clones, roughly 80% seen once. Sequencing used PBMCs. All receptors come from a girl aged 2 to 9 in good health and CMV-seronegative.

The J gene is TRBJ1-2, the V gene TRBV10-2; D may be TRBD1 (5 bases). This CDR3 is 13 amino acids long. CDR1 and CDR2 (germline): WSHSY, SAAADI. Trimming shortened V by 3 bases and J by 7 bases, and 12 bases separated the two germline ends. CDR3 DNA: TGCGCCAGCAGTGAAGCATTGGGGCTTGGCTACACCTTC. It codes for CASSEALGLGYTF.

The chain uses TRBV6-1 and TRBJ2-7; 10 nucleotides agree with TRBD1. Trimming at V came to 11 bases and at J to 3 bases, leaving 7 bases not matched to a gene. The CDR3 length is 13 residues. Germline V gene data show CDR1 as MNHNS and CDR2 as SASEGT. DNA of the CDR3: TGTGCCGGGTCGGGACAGGGGTTCTACGAGCAGTACTTC. As protein: CAGSGQGFYEQYF.

The chain recombines TRBV4-1 with TRBJ2-3; 11 bases match TRBD2. The CDR3 runs 16 residues. Germline V gene lookup returns CDR1 MGHRA and CDR2 YSYEKL. Losses at the gene ends were 3 bases for V and 1 base for J; bases not matched to a gene: 3. The CDR3 DNA reads TGCGCCAGCAGCCATCGACTAGCGGGACGCACAGATACGCAGTATTTT. Its translation: CASSHRLAGRTDTQYF.

This clone has only one observation. The J gene is TRBJ1-4, the V gene TRBV28, with D tentatively TRBD1 (5 bases). Trimming left V 10 bases short and J 2 bases short, with 20 bases between. The CDR3 has 16 amino acids. CDR1 is MDHEN, CDR2 SYDVKM, per germline. The DNA for the CDR3 is TGTGCCACCTGGGGCTGGGATCGCGGCACTAATGAAAAACTGTTTTTT. The encoded protein is CATWGWDRGTNEKLFF.

The chain couples TRBV9 to TRBJ2-5; 10 bases are shared with TRBD2. Trimming removed 4 bases from V and 2 bases from J; junction bases left unmatched: 5. The germline V gene has CDR1 SGDLS and CDR2 YYNGEE. This CDR3 has 15 residues. CDR3 loop: CASSTGTSEQETQYF. CDR3 DNA: TGTGCCAGCAGCACCGGGACTAGCGAACAAGAGACCCAGTACTTC. Full variable domain (outside the CDR3, taken from reference TRBV9 and TRBJ2-5): DSGVTQTPKHLITATGQRVTLRCSPRSGDLSVYWYQQSLDQGLQFLIQYYNGEERAKGNILERFSAQQFPDLHSELNLSSLELGDSALYFCASSTGTSEQETQYFGPGTRLLVL.

The chain carries TRBV27 and TRBJ1-2; 8 nucleotides agree with TRBD1. V shed 0 bases, J shed 7 bases, and the junction held 7 bases outside the gene matches. The CDR3 is made up of 15 amino acids. Germline CDR1 MNHEY, CDR2 SMNVEV (reference sequence). The CDR3 here is CASSLSIPGGSGYTF. In DNA form, the CDR3 reads TGTGCCAGCAGTTTATCGATTCCAGGGGGCAGTGGCTACACCTTC.

This chain links TRBV6-6 with TRBJ1-3, with 7 nucleotides matching TRBD1. With 2 bases clipped from V and 4 bases from J, the junction kept 5 bases outside the gene matches. Per the germline V gene, CDR1 is MNHNY and CDR2 is SVGAGI (reference sequence). The length of the CDR3 is 15 residues. The CDR3 sequence is CASSYRGRGGNTIYF. The CDR3 DNA is TGTGCCAGCAGTTACAGGGGGCGAGGGGGAAACACCATATATTTT.

The V gene is TRBV19, the J gene TRBJ2-3, with D unclear. Trimming shortened V by 5 bases and J by 5 bases, and 14 bases separated the two germline ends. Looked up from germline, CDR1 is LNHDA and CDR2 is SQIVND (reference sequence). The CDR3 loop spans 14 amino acids. The CDR3 protein is CASSGFERQDTQYF. For the CDR3, the DNA is TGTGCCAGTAGTGGGTTCGAGCGCCAAGATACGCAGTATTTT.